Following are 3 T cell receptor beta chains from one sample sequenced in a study of early T cells in non-severe SARS-CoV-2 infection (dated by TCRdb to about 2021). Libraries were made using 5' RACE. TCRdb shows the sequencer as NextSeq 500. The public reads were quality trimmed at Q25 with fastp and then assembled into clones with MiXCR by TCRdb, keeping productive beta chains. Identical CDR3 proteins give one entry, which carries the most common genes and DNA. The sample includes 45,000 or so distinct CDR3 sequences, with 11% observed a single time. About 9.6% of the sample is held by the ten biggest clonotypes. The sequenced material came from whole blood. Receptors were obtained from an adult who was a healthcare worker with PCR-confirmed SARS-CoV-2 infection or an uninfected control (not recorded which).

This clonotype was counted ten times or more. The chain recombines TRBV18 with TRBJ1-6; TRBD1 is a possible D gene (5 bases). This CDR3 comprises 15 residues. Germline V CDR1 and CDR2: KGHSH, LQKENI. Trimming removed 2 bases from V and 9 bases from J, with 14 bases in between. CDR3 residues: CASSPDSSIGSPLHF. In DNA form, the CDR3 reads TGTGCCAGCTCACCAGACAGTAGCATTGGTTCACCCCTCCACTTT. The entire variable domain, with the rest obtained from reference TRBV18 and TRBJ1-6, is as follows: NAGVMQNPRHLVRRRGQEARLRCSPMKGHSHVYWYRQLPEEGLKFMVYLQKENIIDESGMPKERFSAEFPKEGPSILRIQQVVRGDSAAYFCASSPDSSIGSPLHFGNGTRLTVT.

The chain links TRBV7-2 to TRBJ1-1, with D tentatively TRBD1 (6 bases). This CDR3 has 15 amino acids. V gave up 1 base and J gave up 4 bases, with 13 bases separating them. Germline CDR1 and CDR2: SGHTA and FQGNSA. The CDR3 is CASSLVLTGGTEAFF. Here the CDR3 DNA reads TGTGCCAGCAGCTTAGTGCTGACAGGAGGCACTGAAGCTTTCTTT.

This clonotype was seen ten or more times. The chain combines TRBV21-1 with TRBJ2-5; the table assigns TRBD1, which was not confirmed against the DNA. TRBV21-1 is a pseudogene. CDR3 length: 15 amino acids. The CDR3, as DNA: TGTGCCAGCAGCACAGGACAGGGGCCACAAGAGACCCAGTACTTC. This encodes CASSTGQGPQETQYF.